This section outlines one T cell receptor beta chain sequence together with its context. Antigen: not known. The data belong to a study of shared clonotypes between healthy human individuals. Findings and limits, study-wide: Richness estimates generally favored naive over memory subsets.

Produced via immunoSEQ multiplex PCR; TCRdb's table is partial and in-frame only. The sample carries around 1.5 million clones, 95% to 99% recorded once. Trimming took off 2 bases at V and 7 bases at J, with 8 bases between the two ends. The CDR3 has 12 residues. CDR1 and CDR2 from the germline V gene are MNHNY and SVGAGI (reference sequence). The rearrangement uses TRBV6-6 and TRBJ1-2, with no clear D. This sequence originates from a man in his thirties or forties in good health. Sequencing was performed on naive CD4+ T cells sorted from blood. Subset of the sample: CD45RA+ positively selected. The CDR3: CASSYRLGGYTF. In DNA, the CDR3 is TGTGCCAGCAGTTACCGTCTTGGTGGCTACACCTTC.